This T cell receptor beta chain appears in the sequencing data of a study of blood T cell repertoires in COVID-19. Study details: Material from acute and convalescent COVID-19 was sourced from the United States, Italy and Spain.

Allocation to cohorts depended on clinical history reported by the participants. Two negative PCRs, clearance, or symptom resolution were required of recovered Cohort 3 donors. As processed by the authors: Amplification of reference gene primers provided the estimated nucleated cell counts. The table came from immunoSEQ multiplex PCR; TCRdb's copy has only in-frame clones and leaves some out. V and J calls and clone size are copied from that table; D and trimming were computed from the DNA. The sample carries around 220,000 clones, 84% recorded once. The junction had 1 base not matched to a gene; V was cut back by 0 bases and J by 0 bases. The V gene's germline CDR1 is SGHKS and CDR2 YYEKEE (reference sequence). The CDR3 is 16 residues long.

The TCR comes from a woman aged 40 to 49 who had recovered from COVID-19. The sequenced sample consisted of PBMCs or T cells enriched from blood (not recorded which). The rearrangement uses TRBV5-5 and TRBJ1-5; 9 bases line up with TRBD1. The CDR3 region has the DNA TGTGCCAGCAGCTTGGGGACAGGGGATAGCAATCAGCCCCAGCATTTT. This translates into CASSLGTGDSNQPQHF.